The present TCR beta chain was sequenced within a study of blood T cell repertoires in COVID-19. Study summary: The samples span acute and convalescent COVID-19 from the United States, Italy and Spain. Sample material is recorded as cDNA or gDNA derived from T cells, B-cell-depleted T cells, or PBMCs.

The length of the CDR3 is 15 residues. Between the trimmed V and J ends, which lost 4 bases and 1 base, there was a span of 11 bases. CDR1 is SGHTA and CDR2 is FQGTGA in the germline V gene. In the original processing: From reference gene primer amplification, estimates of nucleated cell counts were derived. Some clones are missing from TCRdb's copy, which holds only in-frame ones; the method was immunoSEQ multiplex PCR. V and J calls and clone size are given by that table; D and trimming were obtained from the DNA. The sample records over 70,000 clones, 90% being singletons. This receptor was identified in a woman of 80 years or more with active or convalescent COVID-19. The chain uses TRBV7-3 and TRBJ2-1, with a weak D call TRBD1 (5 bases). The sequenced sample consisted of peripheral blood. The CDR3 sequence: CASSSPTDSYNEQFF. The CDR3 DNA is TGTGCCAGCAGCTCCCCGACAGATTCCTACAATGAGCAGTTCTTC. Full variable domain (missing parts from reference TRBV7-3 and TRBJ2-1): GAGVSQTPSNKVTEKGKYVELRCDPISGHTALYWYRQSLGQGPEFLIYFQGTGAADDSGLPNDRFFAVRPEGSVSTLKIQRTERGDSAVYLCASSSPTDSYNEQFFGPGTRLTVL.